Listed below are T cell receptor beta chains from one sample, sequenced in a study of T-cell memory formation after mild COVID-19. TCRdb used MiXCR to reprocess the 5' RACE reads, holding one entry per CDR3 protein. The sample consists of roughly 600,000 distinct CDR3 sequences, about a sixth of them appearing once. The specimen sequenced was PBMCs or a T cell subset sorted from them (not recorded which). The receptor source for this set is an adult woman who had mild COVID-19 (a few samples of this study predate the infection). Cell type and time point are not known. Both conserved end residues are part of each CDR3. A D gene is named only where the DNA matches it firmly. Clone size is not always given. Where it is, it says once, few, many or a class for expanded clones.

clone_size,j_call,v_call,d_call,cdr3_aa,cdr3_nt
-,TRBJ2-1,TRBV12-5,TRBD2,CASGLAGRDEQFF,TGTGCTAGTGGCTTAGCGGGGCGCGATGAGCAGTTCTTC
-,TRBJ2-3,TRBV19,-,CASSEPRGRLDTQYF,TGTGCCAGTAGTGAGCCGCGGGGAAGGTTAGATACGCAGTATTTT
-,TRBJ2-4,TRBV6-6,TRBD2,CASTQRDTKNIQYF,TGTGCCAGCACTCAGCGGGATACGAAAAACATTCAGTACTTC
few,TRBJ2-6,TRBV3-1,TRBD2,CASSQERLAGLSGANVLTF,TGTGCCAGCAGCCAAGAGAGATTAGCGGGCCTCTCTGGGGCCAACGTCCTGACTTTC
-,TRBJ2-3,TRBV6-5,-,CASSYSPLGEGRTDTQYF,TGTGCCAGCAGTTACTCTCCCCTGGGAGAGGGCCGGACAGATACGCAGTATTTT
-,TRBJ2-1,TRBV4-3,-,CASSQGRRAVYNEQFF,TGCGCCAGCAGCCAAGGACGGCGGGCAGTATACAATGAGCAGTTCTTC
-,TRBJ2-1,TRBV21-1,-,CASIYLRGDSYNEQFF,TGTGCCAGCATTTACTTACGGGGAGACTCCTACAATGAGCAGTTCTTC
-,TRBJ2-2,TRBV10-3,TRBD2,CAISVLAGGLNTGELFF,TGTGCCATCAGTGTACTAGCGGGGGGCCTGAACACCGGGGAGCTGTTTTTT
few,TRBJ1-1,TRBV4-1,-,CASTAGRQLPAFF,TGCGCCAGCACCGCCGGTCGACAGCTCCCCGCTTTCTTT
-,TRBJ1-1,TRBV7-8,-,CASSLDGQNTEAFF,TGTGCCAGCAGCTTAGACGGGCAGAACACTGAAGCTTTCTTT
-,TRBJ2-6,TRBV4-3,-,CASSQEWGSGANVLTF,TGCGCCAGCAGCCAAGAGTGGGGGTCTGGGGCCAACGTCCTGACTTTC
-,TRBJ2-2,TRBV3-1,-,CASSPRHGANTGELFF,TGTGCCAGCAGCCCTCGTCACGGGGCTAACACCGGGGAGCTGTTTTTT
-,TRBJ2-5,TRBV15,TRBD2,CATSSHGTSVQETQYF,TGTGCCACCAGCAGCCACGGGACTAGCGTGCAAGAGACCCAGTACTTC
few,TRBJ1-4,TRBV4-1,TRBD1,CASSQIQGAGEKLFF,TGCGCCAGCAGCCAAATACAGGGGGCAGGTGAAAAACTGTTTTTT
-,TRBJ2-2,TRBV28,TRBD1,CASSLNRGTGELFF,TGTGCCAGCAGTTTAAACAGGGGAACCGGGGAGCTGTTTTTT
once,TRBJ1-6,TRBV20-1,-,CSARFGLPLHF,TGCAGTGCTAGATTTGGGCTACCCCTCCACTTT
once,TRBJ2-1,TRBV11-2,TRBD2,CASSQLRSGGNEQFF,TGTGCCAGCAGCCAGCTTCGAAGCGGGGGCAATGAGCAGTTCTTC
many,TRBJ2-7,TRBV14,-,CASSPALTTYEQYF,TGTGCCAGCAGCCCCGCCCTGACCACCTACGAGCAGTACTTC
-,TRBJ1-5,TRBV12-3/TRBV12-4,-,CASSPRVGAGNQPQHF,TGTGCCAGCAGTCCTCGGGTCGGGGCAGGCAATCAGCCCCAGCATTTT
-,TRBJ1-6,TRBV7-8,TRBD1,CASSSRTGANSPLHF,TGTGCCAGCAGCTCCCGGACAGGGGCAAATTCACCCCTCCACTTT
-,TRBJ1-3,TRBV20-1,-,CSALSWGPGNTIYF,TGCAGTGCTCTTAGTTGGGGTCCCGGAAACACCATATATTTT
few,TRBJ1-1,TRBV9,-,CASSSTRNTEAFF,TGTGCCAGCAGTTCTACACGGAACACTGAAGCTTTCTTT
-,TRBJ2-3,TRBV27,TRBD2,CASSRSGSGSTQYF,TGTGCCAGCAGTCGCAGCGGGAGTGGTAGTACGCAGTATTTT
many,TRBJ2-3,TRBV4-2,TRBD1,CASSQEYTPDRGRDTDTQYF,TGTGCCAGCAGCCAAGAGTATACTCCGGACAGGGGGCGCGACACAGATACGCAGTATTTT
few,TRBJ1-1,TRBV10-3,-,CAISDNSGGTEAFF,TGTGCCATCAGTGACAACTCCGGGGGGACTGAAGCTTTCTTT
few,TRBJ1-1,TRBV12-3/TRBV12-4,-,CASSSLGRTEAFF,TGTGCCAGCAGTTCTTTAGGGCGGACTGAAGCTTTCTTT
-,TRBJ2-1,TRBV19,-,CASSISSSFEQFF,TGTGCCAGTAGTATTAGCTCGTCATTTGAGCAGTTCTTC
few,TRBJ2-7,TRBV6-5,TRBD2,CASSYNGLAGVGEQYF,TGTGCCAGCAGTTACAACGGACTAGCCGGCGTGGGGGAGCAGTACTTC
once,TRBJ2-7,TRBV10-3,-,CAISGHYEQYF,TGTGCCATCAGTGGGCACTACGAGCAGTACTTC
-,TRBJ1-4,TRBV7-9,-,CASSLLPDATNEKLFF,TGTGCCAGCAGCCTGCTACCCGACGCAACTAATGAAAAACTGTTTTTT
few,TRBJ2-5,TRBV9,-,CASSVVFGETQYF,TGTGCCAGCAGCGTAGTTTTTGGCGAGACCCAGTACTTC
-,TRBJ2-7,TRBV25-1,TRBD2,CASSETPDGTSGRLDYEQYF,TGTGCCAGCAGTGAAACCCCTGATGGGACTAGCGGGAGACTCGACTACGAGCAGTACTTC